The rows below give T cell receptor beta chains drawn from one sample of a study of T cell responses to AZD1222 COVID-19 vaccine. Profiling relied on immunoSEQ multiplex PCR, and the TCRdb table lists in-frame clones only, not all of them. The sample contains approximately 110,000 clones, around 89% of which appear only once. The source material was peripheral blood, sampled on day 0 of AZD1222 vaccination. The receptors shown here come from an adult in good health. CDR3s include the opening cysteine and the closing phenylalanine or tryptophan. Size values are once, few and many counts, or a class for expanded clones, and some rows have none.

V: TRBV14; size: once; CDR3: CASSQDLGVPEAFF
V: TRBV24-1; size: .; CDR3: CATSDSLDPYGYTF
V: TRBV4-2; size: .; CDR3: CASSQSEVSYNEQFF
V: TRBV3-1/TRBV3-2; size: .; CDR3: CASGNRAGSTEAFF
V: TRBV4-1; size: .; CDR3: CASSQVTRGNTEAFF
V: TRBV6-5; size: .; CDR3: CASRGAGASGNTIYF
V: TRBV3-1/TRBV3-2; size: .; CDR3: CASSHAQGGGSYNEQFF
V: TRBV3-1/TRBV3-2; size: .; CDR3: CASSQGGKGTEAFF
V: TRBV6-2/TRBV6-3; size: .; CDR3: CASSYPQGYTF
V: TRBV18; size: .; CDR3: CASSPLPVIAGAFANTGELFF
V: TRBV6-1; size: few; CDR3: CASSDDTGRPDTQYF
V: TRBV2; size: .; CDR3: CASSGLVGYEQYF
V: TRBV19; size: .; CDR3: CASSMGTWGSSGQETQYF
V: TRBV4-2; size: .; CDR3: CASSQEWASSGNTIYF
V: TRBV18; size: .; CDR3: CASSPVGDSGNTIYF
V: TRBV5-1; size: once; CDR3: CASSWGQASFSGNTIYF
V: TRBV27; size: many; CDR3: CACSGSLSGELFF
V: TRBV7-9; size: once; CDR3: CASNLKTGSGNEKLFF
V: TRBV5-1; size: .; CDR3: CASSLGLDSGELFF
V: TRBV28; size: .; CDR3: CASNWGRGGRQPQHF
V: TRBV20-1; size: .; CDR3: CKFRVPYEQYF
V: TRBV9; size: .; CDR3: CASSTSGGSTDTQYF
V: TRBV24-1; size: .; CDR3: CATRGREANTEAFF
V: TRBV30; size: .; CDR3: CAWQGGSYNEQFF
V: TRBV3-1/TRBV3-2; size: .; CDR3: CASSHPGSNQPQHF
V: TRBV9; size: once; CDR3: CASRRGTSGSVDEQFF
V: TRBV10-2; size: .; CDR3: CASRPPGTSDSYNEQFF